This TCR beta chain stems from a study of shared clonotypes between healthy human individuals. The length of the CDR3 is 15 residues. Germline lookup yields CDR1 SGHNT and CDR2 YENEEA. V lost 5 bases to trimming and J lost 4 bases; unmatched junction nucleotides: 11. A remark on this clone: The antigen remains unidentified.

Overall study results and limits: Limitation of the genetic and exposure-history diversity represented came from the few donors.

Clones were sequenced by immunoSEQ multiplex PCR, and TCRdb holds only the in-frame ones, with some missing. Among approximately 2.5 million clones listed, under 95% were seen once. The specimen was naive CD4+ T cells from PBMCs. Sample subset: CD45RA+ positively selected. The TCR was taken from a man aged 18-30 years in good health. Some clones in this sample may be carry-over from other donors' samples. The chain employs TRBV11-3 and TRBJ2-7, with 7 bases fitting TRBD2. In nucleotides, the CDR3 is TGTGCCAGCAGCCGGGGGATGGGAGGGGAGTACGAGCAGTACTTC. This gives the protein CASSRGMGGEYEQYF. The full variable domain, rest sourced from reference TRBV11-3 and TRBJ2-7, is EAGVVQSPRYKIIEKKQPVAFWCNPISGHNTLYWYLQNLGQGPELLIRYENEEAVDDSQLPKDRFSAERLKGVDSTLKIQPAELGDSAVYLCASSRGMGGEYEQYFGPGTRLTVT.